These 26 T cell receptor beta chains were all obtained from the same sample, sequenced in a study of spatial heterogeneity in lung cancer. A single record per CDR3 protein comes from TCRdb applying MiXCR to the 5' RACE reads. The sample records roughly 50,000 distinct CDR3 sequences, roughly 7.6% being singletons. As to time point: sample taken at primary tumor resection. Whole RNA, which was extracted from tumor, nontumor lung tissue or frozen PBMC, was sequenced without any cell sorting. The specimen comprised PBMCs, sampled at surgery. These receptors all stem from a female donor with early-stage non-small cell lung cancer.

This clonotype has at least ten counts. The DNA is left out, because the CDR3 cannot be placed on it with certainty; the CDR3 is given as TCRdb lists it. The V call is TRBV7-5, the J call TRBJ2-1; the listed D gene, TRBD2, was not tested against the DNA. TRBV7-5 is a pseudogene segment. With termini counted, the CDR3 has 18 amino acids. CDR3 in amino acids: CISVPEAEPGGRDNEQFF.

This clonotype was seen more than once but under ten times. The J gene is TRBJ2-5, the V gene TRBV4-2; TRBD2 matches at 8 bases. Trimming removed 4 bases from V and 4 bases from J; junction bases left unmatched: 5. The CDR3 covers 14 residues. CDR1 is LGHNA, CDR2 YNFKEQ, per germline. CDR3 coding DNA: TGTGCCAGCAGCCCCGGCAGCGGGGGAGAGACCCAGTACTTC. This sequence encodes CASSPGSGGETQYF.

This clonotype was observed at least ten times. The chain carries TRBV24-1 and TRBJ2-3; perhaps TRBD2 as D (6 bases). Germline V gives CDR1 KGHDR, CDR2 SFDVKD. The V end lost 10 bases, the J end lost 8 bases, and 21 bases lay between the germline ends. CDR3 length: 14 amino acids. The CDR3 coding sequence is TGTGCCACGGGGGGTGGCGCAGTCGGTGTTACGCAGTATTTT. It encodes CATGGGAVGVTQYF.

This clonotype was detected many times. The rearrangement joins TRBV2 to TRBJ2-2; D remains unclear. This CDR3 has 14 amino acids. The V gene's germline CDR1 is SNHLY and CDR2 FYNNEI. V lost 0 bases and J lost 6, with 8 bases in between. CDR3 sequence reads: CASSEASRAGELFF. The CDR3, as DNA: TGTGCCAGCAGTGAAGCTAGCCGAGCCGGGGAGCTGTTTTTT.

The rearrangement links TRBV18 to TRBJ1-1, with D perhaps matching TRBD1 (5 bases). The germline V gene encodes CDR1 KGHSH and CDR2 LQKENI. The V end lost 2 bases, the J end lost 0 bases, and 13 bases lay between the germline ends. This CDR3 contains 16 residues. CDR3 loop: CASSPSQGRMNTEAFF. Here the CDR3 DNA reads TGTGCCAGCTCACCAAGCCAGGGTAGGATGAACACTGAAGCTTTCTTT.

This clonotype turned up a few times. V and J are TRBV6-2 or TRBV6-3 and TRBJ2-1, with D unclear. The CDR3 covers 16 residues. Trimming left V 4 bases short and J 6 bases short, with 19 bases between. Germline CDR1 is MNHEY and CDR2 is SVGEGT. CDR3 protein: CASSSPDLTFRNEQFF. As DNA, the CDR3 is TGTGCCAGCAGTTCGCCGGACCTAACCTTTCGCAATGAGCAGTTCTTC.

Many counts were recorded for this clonotype. The V and J genes are TRBV5-1 and TRBJ1-1; 9 nucleotides line up with TRBD1. Looked up from germline, CDR1 is SGHRS and CDR2 is YFSETQ. V was pared by 7 bases and J by 6 bases, with 10 bases of the junction left unmatched. The CDR3 is 14 residues long. CDR3 DNA sequence: TGCGCCAGCTCTACAGGGGGCGGGGAATCTGAAGCTTTCTTT. Amino acids: CASSTGGGESEAFF.

This chain links TRBV12-3 or TRBV12-4 with TRBJ1-3; D not resolved. The CDR3 length is 16 residues. The CDR3 spells CATTGRTTVPGNTIYF. CDR3 DNA: TGTGCTACGACGGGTCGGACCACTGTTCCTGGAAACACCATATATTTT.

About this clonotype: One end of the junction varies from germline; a read error may be responsible. The genes are TRBV2 and TRBJ1-6; D is perhaps TRBD1 (5 bases). Germline loops: CDR1 SNHLY, CDR2 FYNNEI. The CDR3 extends over 11 amino acids. This CDR3 is CTSSEDMPLHF. The DNA for the CDR3 is TGTACCAGCAGTGAGGACATGCCCCTCCACTTT.

There are many counts of this clonotype. V gene TRBV3-1 combines with J gene TRBJ1-1; no clear D. The CDR3 consists of 15 residues. Germline V CDR1 and CDR2: LGHDT, YNNKEL (reference sequence). V lost 7 bases and J lost 0, with 15 bases in between. The CDR3 sequence is CASTTDTSVNTEAFF. Written as DNA, the CDR3 is TGTGCCAGCACCACCGACACGTCCGTGAACACTGAAGCTTTCTTT.

In its sample, this clonotype was seen a few times. The gene calls are TRBV19 and TRBJ2-5, with 9 bases lining up with TRBD1. The germline V gene has CDR1 LNHDA and CDR2 SQIVND (reference sequence). V lost 5 bases, J lost 2 bases, and 9 bases stayed unmatched. This CDR3 spans 16 amino acids. The CDR3 protein is CASSPTGTGSQETQYF. CDR3 DNA: TGTGCCAGTAGTCCGACCGGGACAGGGAGTCAAGAGACCCAGTACTTC. The whole variable domain, filled in from reference TRBV19 and TRBJ2-5, reads DGGITQSPKYLFRKEGQNVTLSCEQNLNHDAMYWYRQDPGQGLRLIYYSQIVNDFQKGDIAEGYSVSREKKESFPLTVTSAQKNPTAFYLCASSPTGTGSQETQYFGPGTRLLVL.

The rearrangement joins TRBV20-1 to TRBJ1-5; D is ambiguous. Trimming took 2 bases from V and 0 from J, leaving 11 bases between them. Looked up from germline, CDR1 is DFQATT and CDR2 is SNEGSKA (reference sequence). This CDR3 comprises 15 residues. For the CDR3, the DNA is TGCAGTGCTAGATTTGGGGAGAATAGCAATCAGCCCCAGCATTTT. Translating gives CSARFGENSNQPQHF.

Here the CDR3 reads CASSIGTGGGQPQHF. The CDR3 DNA is TGTGCCAGCAGCATTGGGACAGGGGGCGGTCAGCCCCAGCATTTT. This chain joins TRBV16 and TRBJ1-5, with 12 bases that match TRBD1. This CDR3 is built from 15 residues. J was trimmed by 6 bases and V by 5 bases; bases with no gene match: 5. Germline loops: CDR1 KGHSY, CDR2 FQNENV.

This chain uses TRBV4-3 with TRBJ2-7, with D hard to call. CDR1 LGHNA and CDR2 YSLEER come from the germline V gene. The CDR3 is 14 residues long. V lost 0 bases and J 4 bases, leaving 10 bases between the germline ends. CDR3 sequence (DNA): TGCGCCAGCAGCCAAGACTTACAAGGTTACGAGCAGTACTTC. Translated: CASSQDLQGYEQYF.

J is TRBJ2-7 and V is TRBV4-1; the D is unclear. The V end lost 8 bases, the J end lost 1 base, and 15 bases lay between the germline ends. CDR3 length: 14 amino acids. Germline V CDR1 and CDR2: MGHRA, YSYEKL. CDR3 sequence (DNA): TGCGCCAGCGGGCCTCGAGAGCAGTCCTACGAGCAGTACTTC. Amino acid sequence: CASGPREQSYEQYF.

At least ten counts were recorded for this clonotype. The chain combines TRBV18 with TRBJ1-4, with D tentatively TRBD1 (5 bases). Germline loops: CDR1 KGHSH, CDR2 LQKENI. The CDR3 covers 14 residues. V was shortened by 1 base and J by 5 bases, with 8 bases between the two germline ends. The CDR3 spells CASSPRGSNEKLFF. CDR3 nucleotides: TGTGCCAGCTCACCACGGGGGAGCAATGAAAAACTGTTTTTT.

The table lists this clonotype with many counts. The V and J genes are TRBV3-1 and TRBJ2-2; 8 bases fit TRBD1. Germline V CDR1 and CDR2: LGHDT, YNNKEL (reference sequence). CDR3 length equals 16 residues. The J segment lost 3 bases and the V segment lost 6 bases, leaving 9 bases of the junction unmatched. CDR3 bases: TGTGCCAGCAGTCTAGGACAGGGAAGGGACACCGGGGAGCTGTTTTTT. This sequence encodes CASSLGQGRDTGELFF.

The chain joins TRBV5-6 to TRBJ2-6; D is uncertain. This CDR3 has 18 amino acids. CDR1 and CDR2 (germline): SGHDT, YYEEEE. The V end was cut by 4 bases, the J end by 0 bases, with 17 bases between. Here the CDR3 reads CASSLPSRPSSGANVLTF. Written as DNA, the CDR3 is TGTGCCAGCAGCCTCCCCAGCCGACCGAGCTCTGGGGCCAACGTCCTGACTTTC.

This clonotype was seen a few times. The rearrangement uses TRBV28 and TRBJ2-1; D tentatively fits TRBD1 or TRBD2 (5 bases each). The CDR3 consists of 14 residues. CDR1 and CDR2 from the germline V gene are MDHEN and SYDVKM. Trimming pared 6 bases from V and 4 bases from J, leaving 13 bases between. CDR3 residues: CASSGAEIYNEQFF. In DNA form, the CDR3 reads TGTGCCAGCAGCGGGGCAGAAATTTACAATGAGCAGTTCTTC.

This clonotype was picked up many times. This chain uses TRBV20-1 with TRBJ2-7; 8 nucleotides agree with TRBD1. Trimming removed 3 bases from V and 0 bases from J; junction bases left unmatched: 7. The CDR3 runs to 15 residues. The germline gives CDR1 DFQATT, CDR2 SNEGSKA (reference sequence). This CDR3 reads CSARRTGTGSYEQYF. The CDR3 region has the DNA TGCAGTGCTAGGAGGACCGGGACAGGCTCCTACGAGCAGTACTTC.

Ten or more counts support this clonotype. This rearrangement joins TRBV20-1 to TRBJ1-5; TRBD1 aligns across 8 bases. The CDR3 contains 15 residues. Looked up from germline, CDR1 is DFQATT and CDR2 is SNEGSKA (reference sequence). V gave up 6 bases and J gave up 5 bases; unmatched junction bases: 12. The CDR3, as DNA: TGCAGTGCCCCGGACAGGGTTCGAGAGTATCAGCCCCAGCATTTT. Translated, it gives CSAPDRVREYQPQHF.

Only a few counts were recorded for this clonotype. The V gene is TRBV6-2 or TRBV6-3, the J gene TRBJ2-7; D call uncertain. There are 13 residues in the CDR3. Germline V gives CDR1 MNHEY, CDR2 SVGEGT. V was shortened by 2 bases and J by 7 bases, with 12 bases between the two germline ends. The CDR3 spells CASSYARREEQYF. Here the CDR3 DNA reads TGTGCCAGCAGTTACGCCCGTCGTGAAGAGCAGTACTTC.

This clonotype was counted only a few times. The chain links TRBV4-3 to TRBJ2-1, with a weak D call TRBD2 (5 bases). In germline, CDR1 is LGHNA, CDR2 YSLEER. V dropped 0 bases and J dropped 5 bases, with 8 bases sitting between them. The CDR3 is 14 residues long. The chain's CDR3 is CASSQDDYDNEQFF. The CDR3 nucleotides are TGCGCCAGCAGCCAAGATGACTATGACAATGAGCAGTTCTTC.

This sequence joins TRBV7-2 and TRBJ1-3; D gene unclear. The CDR3 totals 14 residues. Trimming stripped 2 bases from V and 0 bases from J, with 5 bases between. Germline V gene lookup returns CDR1 SGHTA and CDR2 FQGNSA. CDR3 loop: CASSLHRSGNTIYF. The CDR3 region has the DNA TGTGCCAGCAGCTTACATCGCTCTGGAAACACCATATATTTT. The full variable domain, with the rest looked up from reference TRBV7-2 and TRBJ1-3, is GAGVSQSPSNKVTEKGKDVELRCDPISGHTALYWYRQSLGQGLEFLIYFQGNSAPDKSGLPSDRFSAERTGGSVSTLTIQRTQQEDSAVYLCASSLHRSGNTIYFGEGSWLTVV.

The chain has TRBV6-6 and TRBJ1-5; tentatively, D is TRBD1 (6 bases). V was pared by 10 bases and J by 6 bases, with 16 bases between. Per germline, CDR1 MNHNY and CDR2 SVGAGI (reference sequence). The CDR3 extends over 13 amino acids. CDR3 nucleotide sequence: TGTGCCACCAAGGGGGGGACGGGTCAGCCCCAGCATTTT. Its protein product is CATKGGTGQPQHF.

This clonotype was detected many times. The chain combines TRBV5-6 with TRBJ2-5; D ambiguous. The V and J ends lost 4 bases and 7 bases respectively, with 11 bases between them. Germline V gene sequence: CDR1 SGHDT, CDR2 YYEEEE. CDR3 length: 12 amino acids. CDR3 region: CASSPDGTTQYF. As DNA, the CDR3 is TGTGCCAGCAGCCCGGACGGAACGACCCAGTACTTC.